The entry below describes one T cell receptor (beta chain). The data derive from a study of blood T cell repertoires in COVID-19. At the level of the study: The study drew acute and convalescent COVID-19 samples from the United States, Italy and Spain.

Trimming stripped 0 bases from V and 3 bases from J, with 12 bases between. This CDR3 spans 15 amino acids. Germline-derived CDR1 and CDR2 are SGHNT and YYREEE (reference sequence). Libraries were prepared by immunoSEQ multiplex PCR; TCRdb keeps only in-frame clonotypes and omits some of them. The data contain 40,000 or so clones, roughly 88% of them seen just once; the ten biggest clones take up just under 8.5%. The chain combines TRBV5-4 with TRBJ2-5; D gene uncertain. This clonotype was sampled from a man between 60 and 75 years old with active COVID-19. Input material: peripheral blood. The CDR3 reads CASSLGGGRKETQYF. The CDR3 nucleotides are TGTGCCAGCAGCTTGGGAGGTGGCAGAAAAGAGACCCAGTACTTC.